The 20 T cell receptor beta chains below come from one sample, sequenced in a study of T cell repertoires in cytomegalovirus infection. Which antigens these TCRs recognize remains unknown. In TCRdb, the reads were re-called with MiXCR into one record per CDR3 protein. The data contain 800,000 to 950,000 distinct CDR3 sequences, 32% of them singletons. Specimen: cultured CD8+ T cells from PBMCs, collected from culture after CMV antigen stimulation. The receptor source for this set is a human donor in good health (CMV status not recorded). Some clones in this sample may be carry-over from other donors' samples.

This sequence joins TRBV7-9 and TRBJ2-7; 11 nucleotides agree with TRBD2. V dropped 3 bases and J dropped 2; count of bases not matched to a gene: 6. CDR3 length: 16 amino acids. Germline V lookup: CDR1 SEHNR, CDR2 FQNEAQ (reference sequence). The CDR3 protein is CASSFPTSGETYEQYF. In DNA form, the CDR3 reads TGTGCCAGCAGCTTTCCGACTAGCGGGGAGACCTACGAGCAGTACTTC.

This clonotype has more than one count but fewer than ten. V usage is TRBV5-4 and J usage is TRBJ1-2, with a tentative D call TRBD1 (6 bases). Trimming removed 2 bases at V and 6 bases at J, with 17 bases between. The CDR3 is made up of 15 amino acids. CDR1 and CDR2 (germline): SGHNT, YYREEE (reference sequence). The CDR3 here is CASSLYPGVEDGYTF. The CDR3 coding sequence is TGTGCCAGCAGCTTATACCCAGGGGTGGAAGATGGCTACACCTTC.

This clonotype has just a few counts. This sequence joins TRBV7-8 and TRBJ1-2; a possible D gene is TRBD1 (5 bases). This CDR3 region has 13 residues. V gave up 10 bases and J gave up 6 bases, with 18 bases separating them. The V gene's germline CDR1 is SGHVS and CDR2 FQNEAQ. The CDR3 DNA is TGTGCCACTGGGGGGGGTTCCGTCCATGGCTACACCTTC. Protein: CATGGGSVHGYTF.

This clonotype showed up many times. The V call is TRBV7-6, the J call TRBJ2-1, with D possibly TRBD2 on 5 matching bases. Germline loops: CDR1 SGHVS, CDR2 FNYEAQ. CDR3 length equals 14 residues. Trimming removed 5 bases at V and 3 bases at J, with 11 bases between. The CDR3 region has the DNA TGTGCCAGCAGCCTACGGGGTCTCTACAATGAGCAGTTCTTC. It encodes CASSLRGLYNEQFF.

The chain has TRBV12-3 or TRBV12-4 and TRBJ2-3; tentatively, D is TRBD1 or TRBD2 (6 bases each). This CDR3 is built from 11 residues. The V gene lost 10 bases and the J gene lost 5 bases, with 10 bases spanning the gap. CDR3 residues: CATRGLDTQYF. The CDR3 bases are TGTGCCACCCGGGGGCTAGATACGCAGTATTTT.

This chain links TRBV6-1 with TRBJ1-1, with TRBD1 as a possible D gene (5 bases). The CDR3 contains 11 residues. CDR1 is MNHNS, CDR2 SASEGT, per germline. Trimming left V 7 bases short and J 6 bases short, with 9 bases between. CDR3 sequence: CASIQGSEAFF. The CDR3 DNA sequence: TGTGCCAGCATCCAGGGTTCTGAAGCTTTCTTT.

As concerns this clonotype: A read error may account for a junction end that differs from germline. The V call is TRBV7-6, the J call TRBJ2-3; D uncertain. The CDR3 is 15 amino acids. In germline, CDR1 is SGHVS, CDR2 FNYEAQ. CDR3 residues: CVSSWVRESTDTQYF. In nucleotides, the CDR3 is TGTGTCAGCAGCTGGGTGAGAGAAAGCACAGATACGCAGTATTTT.

This clonotype appeared a few times. The V call is TRBV7-9, the J call TRBJ2-1; D unresolved. V lost 4 bases, J lost 13 bases, and 14 bases lay in between. The CDR3 runs 12 residues. Germline values: CDR1 SEHNR, CDR2 FQNEAQ (reference sequence). The CDR3, as DNA: TGTGCCAGCAGCTCTGACACGACCAGACAGTTCTTC. This codes for CASSSDTTRQFF. The full variable domain, rest sourced from reference TRBV7-9 and TRBJ2-1, is DTGVSQNPRHKITKRGQNVTFRCDPISEHNRLYWYRQTLGQGPEFLTYFQNEAQLEKSRLLSDRFSAERPKGSFSTLEIQRTEQGDSAMYLCASSSDTTRQFFGPGTRLTVL.

The chain employs TRBV6-2 or TRBV6-3 and TRBJ1-5; no clear D. V was shortened by 5 bases and J by 0 bases, with 17 bases between the two germline ends. The CDR3 extends over 17 amino acids. Germline loops: CDR1 MNHEY, CDR2 SVGEGT. In DNA form, the CDR3 reads TGTGCCAGCAGTAGTACGGACGGCTACCTTAGCAATCAGCCCCAGCATTTT. This codes for CASSSTDGYLSNQPQHF.

The chain couples TRBV27 to TRBJ2-1; D may be TRBD2 (5 bases). Germline assignment: CDR1 MNHEY and CDR2 SMNVEV (reference sequence). V lost 3 bases, J lost 1 base, and 16 bases lay in between. CDR3 length: 17 amino acids. This CDR3 is CASSLTTSWWSYNEQFF. In DNA, the CDR3 is TGTGCCAGCAGTTTGACTACTAGTTGGTGGTCCTACAATGAGCAGTTCTTC.

V and J are TRBV12-5 and TRBJ2-2; 9 nucleotides match TRBD2. Trimming removed 3 bases from V and 3 bases from J; junction bases left unmatched: 5. The germline CDR1 and CDR2 sequences are LGHNT and FRNRAP. The CDR3 totals 16 residues. The CDR3 nucleotides read TGTGCTAGTGGTTTCGAGACTAGCGGTGACACCGGGGAGCTGTTTTTT. Residues: CASGFETSGDTGELFF.

This clonotype was picked up a small number of times. The gene calls are TRBV20-1 and TRBJ1-5; D not resolved. V was pared by 0 bases and J by 5 bases, with 14 bases between. Looked up from germline, CDR1 is DFQATT and CDR2 is SNEGSKA (reference sequence). CDR3 length: 15 amino acids. CDR3 region: CSARDQRRADQPQHF. The CDR3 bases are TGCAGTGCTAGAGATCAGAGGAGGGCCGATCAGCCCCAGCATTTT.

This clonotype came up a few times. The chain employs TRBV11-2 and TRBJ1-3; D is possibly TRBD1 (5 bases). The CDR3 is 16 amino acids. V gave up 0 bases and J gave up 3 bases, with 12 bases separating them. In germline, CDR1 is SGHAT, CDR2 FQNNGV. CDR3: CASSLDWAGSGNTIYF. CDR3 in DNA: TGTGCCAGCAGCTTAGATTGGGCAGGGAGTGGAAACACCATATATTTT.

This clonotype was counted a few times. The rearrangement links TRBV7-2 to TRBJ2-7, with D possibly matching TRBD2 (5 bases). The germline CDR1 and CDR2 sequences are SGHTA and FQGNSA. The length of the CDR3 is 16 residues. V lost 5 bases, J lost 5 bases, and 22 bases lay in between. The CDR3 sequence: CASSLPHTGGWDEQYF. In DNA form, the CDR3 reads TGTGCCAGCAGCCTTCCTCACACCGGAGGTTGGGACGAGCAGTACTTC. The full variable domain, with the rest looked up from reference TRBV7-2 and TRBJ2-7, is GAGVSQSPSNKVTEKGKDVELRCDPISGHTALYWYRQSLGQGLEFLIYFQGNSAPDKSGLPSDRFSAERTGGSVSTLTIQRTQQEDSAVYLCASSLPHTGGWDEQYFGPGTRLTVT.

This clonotype was detected ten times or more. The chain uses TRBV5-1 and TRBJ2-2, with 7 bases that match TRBD2. The CDR3 spans 16 residues. Germline CDR1 and CDR2: SGHRS and YFSETQ. The ends lost 4 bases at V and 4 bases at J; junction bases unmatched: 10. CDR3 in DNA: TGCGCCAGCAGCACCGGACCCGGGGGGATCACCGGGGAGCTGTTTTTT. It specifies CASSTGPGGITGELFF.

The genes are TRBV9 and TRBJ1-2; TRBD1 matches 7 bases. With 4 bases clipped from V and 8 bases from J, the junction kept 8 bases outside the gene matches. This CDR3 has 13 amino acids. Germline loops: CDR1 SGDLS, CDR2 YYNGEE. In nucleotides, the CDR3 is TGTGCCAGCAGCACCGCAGGGGGTTGGGGCTACACCTTC. It translates to CASSTAGGWGYTF.

This clonotype was found many times. V gene TRBV3-1 combines with J gene TRBJ2-1; a weak D match, TRBD2 (5 bases). This CDR3 is 12 amino acids long. Germline CDR1 reads LGHDT; CDR2 reads YNNKEL (reference sequence). Trimming left V 8 bases short and J 5 bases short, with 10 bases between. Written as DNA, the CDR3 is TGTGCCAGCTTCGGGGAAAACAATGAGCAGTTCTTC. Its translation: CASFGENNEQFF.

This clonotype has more than one count but fewer than ten. The V and J genes are TRBV5-1 and TRBJ2-3, with unresolved D. The V and J ends lost 4 bases and 3 bases respectively, with 12 bases between them. CDR3 length equals 14 residues. The germline V gene encodes CDR1 SGHRS and CDR2 YFSETQ. The chain's CDR3 is CASSPNFRTDTQYF. Written as DNA, the CDR3 is TGCGCCAGCAGCCCCAACTTTCGAACAGATACGCAGTATTTT.

The sample holds a few counts of this clonotype. This sequence joins TRBV6-1 and TRBJ2-3, with TRBD2 identical over 8 bases. Per the germline V gene, CDR1 is MNHNS and CDR2 is SASEGT. The junction had 3 bases not matched to a gene; V was cut back by 7 bases and J by 0 bases. This CDR3 has 14 amino acids. In DNA, the CDR3 is TGTGCCAGCATAGCGGGACTAAGCACAGATACGCAGTATTTT. Its protein product is CASIAGLSTDTQYF.

The chain recombines TRBV7-9 with TRBJ1-4, with 9 bases fitting TRBD1. This CDR3 comprises 15 residues. Trimming removed 5 bases from V and 12 bases from J; junction bases left unmatched: 13. The germline V gene has CDR1 SEHNR and CDR2 FQNEAQ (reference sequence). The chain's CDR3 is CASSPGDRVHGELFF. CDR3 sequence (DNA): TGTGCCAGCAGCCCTGGGGACAGGGTTCACGGGGAACTGTTTTTT.